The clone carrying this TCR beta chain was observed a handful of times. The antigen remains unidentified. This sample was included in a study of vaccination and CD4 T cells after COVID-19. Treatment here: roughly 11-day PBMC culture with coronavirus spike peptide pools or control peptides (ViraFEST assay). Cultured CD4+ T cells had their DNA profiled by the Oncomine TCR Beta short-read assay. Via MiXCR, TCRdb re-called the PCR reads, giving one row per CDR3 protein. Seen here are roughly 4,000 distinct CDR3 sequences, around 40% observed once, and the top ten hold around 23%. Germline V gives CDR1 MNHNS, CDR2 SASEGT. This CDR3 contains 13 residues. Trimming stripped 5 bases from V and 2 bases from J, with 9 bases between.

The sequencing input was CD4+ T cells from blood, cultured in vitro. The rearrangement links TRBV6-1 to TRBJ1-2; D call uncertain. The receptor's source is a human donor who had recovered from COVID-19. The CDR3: CASSMDPNYGYTF. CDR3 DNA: TGTGCCAGCAGTATGGATCCGAACTATGGCTACACCTTC.